The present TCR beta chain was sequenced within a study of T cell responses to AZD1222 COVID-19 vaccine. This CDR3 is 14 amino acids long. The ends lost 4 bases at V and 9 bases at J; junction bases unmatched: 10. Germline CDR1 reads SGHTS; CDR2 reads YDEGEE. This clone was detected only a few times. Data came from immunoSEQ multiplex PCR; TCRdb stores just in-frame clones and leaves some out. The sample has about 76,000 clones; 65% to 80% are singletons. The source material was peripheral blood, sampled 28 days after the second dose of the MenACWY control vaccine. This receptor was identified in an adult who received the MenACWY meningococcal vaccine as a control. The gene calls are TRBV5-8 and TRBJ2-1; 7 nucleotides align to TRBD1. CDR3 in DNA: TGTGCCAGCAGCCTCCACAGGGGAAGCGGTGAGCAGTTCTTC. Its translation is CASSLHRGSGEQFF.